The 8 T cell receptor beta chains in this list originate from one sample, sequenced in a study of cytomegalovirus exposure and HLA in healthy donors. This PCR relied on a set of 60 Vbeta primers and 13 Jbeta primers. Repertoires were generated with immunoSEQ multiplex PCR, while TCRdb's copy carries only in-frame clones and drops some. In the table there are some 130,000 clones, 83% of which are singletons. Sequenced sample: PBMCs. Every receptor here comes from a man in his forties or fifties in good health and CMV-seronegative.

The chain is built from TRBV5-1 and TRBJ1-4; TRBD1 matches at 7 bases. Germline CDR1 is SGHRS and CDR2 is YFSETQ. With 2 bases clipped from V and 4 bases from J, the junction kept 2 bases outside the gene matches. The CDR3 extends over 14 amino acids. The CDR3 nucleotides are TGCGCCAGCAGCTTCGCAGGGGGTAATGAAAAACTGTTTTTT. Translation gives CASSFAGGNEKLFF.

This clone was detected a few times. This chain uses TRBV6-5 with TRBJ1-1; D possibly corresponds to TRBD1 (5 bases). Germline CDR1 MNHEY, CDR2 SVGAGI. The CDR3 is 15 amino acids. V lost 6 bases to trimming and J lost 1 base, with 15 bases between them. CDR3 sequence: CASSPTRQTNTEAFF. Written as DNA, the CDR3 is TGTGCCAGCAGCCCCACCCGACAGACGAACACTGAAGCTTTCTTT.

The V gene is TRBV7-2, the J gene TRBJ2-1, with a weak D call TRBD2 (6 bases). With 2 bases removed from V and 4 bases from J, the gap between germline ends came to 12 bases. This CDR3 contains 15 residues. From germline, CDR1 is SGHTA and CDR2 FQGNSA. The DNA of the CDR3 is TGTGCCAGCAGCTTAATCGGGGGAAGATACAATGAGCAGTTCTTC. Translated, it gives CASSLIGGRYNEQFF.

The chain employs TRBV4-1 and TRBJ2-1; 10 bases align to TRBD2. Unmatched junction bases numbered 14, after V lost 4 bases and J lost 8 bases. CDR3 length: 17 residues. Germline CDR1 MGHRA, CDR2 YSYEKL. In nucleotides, the CDR3 is TGCGCCAGCAGCCGCACCTCGCAAGCGGGAGGGGGGGATGAGCAGTTCTTC. It yields the protein CASSRTSQAGGGDEQFF.

The chain joins TRBV6-5 to TRBJ1-6; D might be TRBD1 (6 bases). Germline-derived CDR1 and CDR2 are MNHEY and SVGAGI. Trimming removed 0 bases at V and 13 bases at J, with 16 bases between. The CDR3 sequence is 15 residues long. The CDR3 DNA sequence: TGTGCCAGCAGTTACTCAGGACAGATTACTGAGCCCCTCCACTTT. This sequence encodes CASSYSGQITEPLHF.

The chain employs TRBV10-3 and TRBJ2-7, with 13 bases identical to TRBD2. The CDR3 sequence is 16 residues long. Per germline, CDR1 ENHRY and CDR2 SYGVKD. Trimming took 5 bases from V and 0 from J; bases not matched to a gene: 4. CDR3 DNA: TGTGCCATCAGTCCGGGACTAGCGGGGAGCTCCTACGAGCAGTACTTC. Translated: CAISPGLAGSSYEQYF.

The V and J genes are TRBV7-2 and TRBJ2-1; TRBD2 is a possible D gene (6 bases). The V end was cut by 7 bases, the J end by 4 bases, with 14 bases between. The CDR3 length is 14 residues. Germline V gives CDR1 SGHTA, CDR2 FQGNSA. CDR3 region: CASMYPGLYNEQFF. In nucleotides, the CDR3 is TGTGCCAGCATGTATCCGGGACTTTACAATGAGCAGTTCTTC.

CDR3 coding DNA: TGTGCCAGCAGCTTAGAGGCGGGCTCCTACGAGCAGTACTTC. It specifies CASSLEAGSYEQYF. This sequence joins TRBV11-3 and TRBJ2-7; D may be TRBD2 (5 bases). The V end was cut by 0 bases, the J end by 0 bases, with 6 bases between. The CDR3 spans 14 residues. The germline V gene has CDR1 SGHNT and CDR2 YENEEA. The variable domain in full, with the rest retrieved from reference TRBV11-3 and TRBJ2-7, is EAGVVQSPRYKIIEKKQPVAFWCNPISGHNTLYWYLQNLGQGPELLIRYENEEAVDDSQLPKDRFSAERLKGVDSTLKIQPAELGDSAVYLCASSLEAGSYEQYFGPGTRLTVT.